The source of this T cell receptor beta chain is a study of blood T cell repertoires in COVID-19. Across the whole study: Both acute and convalescent COVID-19 samples were obtained from the United States, Italy and Spain. Sources were T cells, B-cell-depleted T cells, or PBMCs; the material itself was cDNA or gDNA.

Per the authors' pipeline: Amplifying reference gene primers gave estimates of nucleated cell counts. The assay was immunoSEQ multiplex PCR, and TCRdb's table has in-frame clones only and misses some. V, J and clone size are taken as reported in that table, and D and trimming were inferred from the DNA itself. The sample consists of approximately 100,000 clones, approximately 90% of them appearing once. The source of this sequence is a man between 60 and 75 years old with acute or convalescent COVID-19. The sample consisted of peripheral blood.

CDR3: CASSQGQLASEFETQYF. CDR3 coding DNA: TGTGCCAGCAGCCAGGGACAGCTAGCTTCCGAATTCGAGACCCAGTACTTC. The chain uses TRBV14 and TRBJ2-5; TRBD1 matches 7 bases. Germline CDR1 and CDR2: SGHDN and FVKESK. The length of the CDR3 is 17 residues. After removal of 3 bases from V and 5 bases from J, the junction contained 15 bases not matched to a gene.